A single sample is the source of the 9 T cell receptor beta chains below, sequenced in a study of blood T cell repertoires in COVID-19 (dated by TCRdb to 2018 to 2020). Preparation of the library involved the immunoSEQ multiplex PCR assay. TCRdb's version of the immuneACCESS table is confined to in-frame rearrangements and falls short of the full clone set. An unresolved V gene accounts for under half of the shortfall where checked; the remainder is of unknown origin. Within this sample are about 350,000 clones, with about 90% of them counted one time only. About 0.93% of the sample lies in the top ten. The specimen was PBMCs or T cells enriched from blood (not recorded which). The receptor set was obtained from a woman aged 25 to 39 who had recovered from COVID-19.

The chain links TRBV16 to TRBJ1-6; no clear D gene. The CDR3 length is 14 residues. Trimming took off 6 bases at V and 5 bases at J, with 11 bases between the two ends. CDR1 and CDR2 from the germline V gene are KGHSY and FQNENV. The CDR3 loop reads CASSPGYNNSPLHF. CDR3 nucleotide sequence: TGTGCCAGCAGTCCGGGATATAATAATTCACCCCTCCACTTT.

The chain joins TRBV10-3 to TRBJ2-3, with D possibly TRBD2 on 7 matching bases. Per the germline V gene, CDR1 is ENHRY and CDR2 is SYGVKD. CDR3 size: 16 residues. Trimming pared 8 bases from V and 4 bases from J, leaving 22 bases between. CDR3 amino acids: CAIAPREGGNADTQYF. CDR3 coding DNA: TGTGCCATCGCCCCTAGGGAGGGGGGCAACGCAGATACGCAGTATTTT.

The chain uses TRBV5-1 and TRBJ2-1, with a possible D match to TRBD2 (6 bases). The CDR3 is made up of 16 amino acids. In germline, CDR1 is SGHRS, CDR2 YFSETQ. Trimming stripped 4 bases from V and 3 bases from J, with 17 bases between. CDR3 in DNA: TGCGCCAGCAGCCACGACCGGGGGTTCCTCTACAATGAGCAGTTCTTC. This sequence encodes CASSHDRGFLYNEQFF.

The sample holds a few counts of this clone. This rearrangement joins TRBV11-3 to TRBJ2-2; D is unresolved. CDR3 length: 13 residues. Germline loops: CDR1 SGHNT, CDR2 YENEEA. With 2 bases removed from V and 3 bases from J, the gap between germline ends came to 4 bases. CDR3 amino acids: CASSLLDTGELFF. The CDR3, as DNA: TGTGCCAGCAGCTTACTCGACACCGGGGAGCTGTTTTTT.

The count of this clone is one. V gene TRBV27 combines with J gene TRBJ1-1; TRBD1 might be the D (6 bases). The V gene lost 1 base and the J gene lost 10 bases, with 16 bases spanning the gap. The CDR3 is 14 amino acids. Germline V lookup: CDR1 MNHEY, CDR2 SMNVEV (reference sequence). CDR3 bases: TGTGCCAGCAGTTTATTTGGACAGTCTGGAGTAGCTTTCTTT. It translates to CASSLFGQSGVAFF.

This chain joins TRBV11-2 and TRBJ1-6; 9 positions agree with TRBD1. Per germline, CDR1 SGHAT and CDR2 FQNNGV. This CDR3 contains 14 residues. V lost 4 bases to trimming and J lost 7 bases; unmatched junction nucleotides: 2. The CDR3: CASSSGQGNSPLHF. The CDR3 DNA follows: TGTGCCAGCAGCTCGGGACAGGGAAATTCACCCCTCCACTTT.

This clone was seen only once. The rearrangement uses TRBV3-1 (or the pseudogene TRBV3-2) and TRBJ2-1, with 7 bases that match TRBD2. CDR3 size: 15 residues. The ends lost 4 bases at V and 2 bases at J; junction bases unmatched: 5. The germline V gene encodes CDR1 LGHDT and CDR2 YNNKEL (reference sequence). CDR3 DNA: TGTGCCAGCAGCCCTAGCGGTGGCCCCTACAATGAGCAGTTCTTC. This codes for CASSPSGGPYNEQFF.

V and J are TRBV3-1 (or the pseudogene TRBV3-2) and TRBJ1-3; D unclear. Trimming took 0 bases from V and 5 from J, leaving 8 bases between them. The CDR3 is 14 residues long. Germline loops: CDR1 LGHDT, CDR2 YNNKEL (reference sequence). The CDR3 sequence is CASSQDRGRNTIYF. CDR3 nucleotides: TGTGCCAGCAGCCAAGATCGCGGTCGAAACACCATATATTTT.

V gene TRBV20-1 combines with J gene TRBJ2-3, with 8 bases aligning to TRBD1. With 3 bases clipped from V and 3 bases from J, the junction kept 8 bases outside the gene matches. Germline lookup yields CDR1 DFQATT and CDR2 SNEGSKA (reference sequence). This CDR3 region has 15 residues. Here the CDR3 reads CSASSARGLTDTQYF. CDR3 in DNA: TGCAGTGCTAGTTCGGCCAGGGGGCTAACAGATACGCAGTATTTT.